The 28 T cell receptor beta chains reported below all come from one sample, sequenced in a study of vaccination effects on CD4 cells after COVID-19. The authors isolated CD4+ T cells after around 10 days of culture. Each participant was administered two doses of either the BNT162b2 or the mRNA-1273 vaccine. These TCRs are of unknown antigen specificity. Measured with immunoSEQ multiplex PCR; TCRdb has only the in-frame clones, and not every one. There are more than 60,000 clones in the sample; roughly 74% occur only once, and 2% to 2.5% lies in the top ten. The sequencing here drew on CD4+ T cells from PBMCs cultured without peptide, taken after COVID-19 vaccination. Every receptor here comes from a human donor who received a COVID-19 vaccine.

In nucleotides, the CDR3 is TGTGCCAGCAGCCTGGCGGCCGGGGAGCTGTTTTTT. This codes for CASSLAAGELFF. The V gene is TRBV4-2, the J gene TRBJ2-2; D uncertain. Trimming took off 4 bases at V and 6 bases at J, with 6 bases between the two ends. This CDR3 spans 12 amino acids. Looked up from germline, CDR1 is LGHNA and CDR2 is YNFKEQ.

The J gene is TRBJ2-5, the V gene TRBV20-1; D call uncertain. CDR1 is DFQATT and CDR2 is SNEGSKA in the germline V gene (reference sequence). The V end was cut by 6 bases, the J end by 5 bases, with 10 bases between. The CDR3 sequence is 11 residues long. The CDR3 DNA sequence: TGCAGTGCAATTTATAGGGAGACCCAGTACTTC. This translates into CSAIYRETQYF.

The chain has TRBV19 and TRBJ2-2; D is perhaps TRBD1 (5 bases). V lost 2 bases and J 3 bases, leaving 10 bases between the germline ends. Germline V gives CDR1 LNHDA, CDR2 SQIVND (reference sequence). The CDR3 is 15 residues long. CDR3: CASSIRVTDTGELFF. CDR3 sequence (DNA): TGTGCCAGTAGTATACGAGTGACAGACACCGGGGAGCTGTTTTTT.

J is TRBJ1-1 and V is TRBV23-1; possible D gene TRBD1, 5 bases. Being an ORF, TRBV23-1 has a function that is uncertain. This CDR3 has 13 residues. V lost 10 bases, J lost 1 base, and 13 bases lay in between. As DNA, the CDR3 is TGCGCCATTCCGGGACGGTCGAACACTGAAGCTTTCTTT. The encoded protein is CAIPGRSNTEAFF.

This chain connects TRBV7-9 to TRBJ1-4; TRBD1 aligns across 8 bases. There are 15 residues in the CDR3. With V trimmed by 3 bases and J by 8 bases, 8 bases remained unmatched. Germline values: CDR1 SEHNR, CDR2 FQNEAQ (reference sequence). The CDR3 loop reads CASSFPQGVGEKLFF. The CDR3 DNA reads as TGTGCCAGCAGCTTTCCACAGGGGGTAGGGGAAAAACTGTTTTTT.

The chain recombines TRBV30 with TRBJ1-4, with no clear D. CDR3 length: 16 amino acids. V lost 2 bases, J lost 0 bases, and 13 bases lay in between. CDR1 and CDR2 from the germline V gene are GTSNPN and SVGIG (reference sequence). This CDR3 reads CAWSLGVSATNEKLFF. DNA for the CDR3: TGTGCCTGGAGTCTCGGTGTCTCTGCAACTAATGAAAAACTGTTTTTT.

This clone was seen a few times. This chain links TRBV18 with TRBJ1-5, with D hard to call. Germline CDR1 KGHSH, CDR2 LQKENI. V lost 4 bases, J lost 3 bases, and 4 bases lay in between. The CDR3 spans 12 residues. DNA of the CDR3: TGTGCCAGCTCACTGAACAATCAGCCCCAGCATTTT. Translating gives CASSLNNQPQHF.

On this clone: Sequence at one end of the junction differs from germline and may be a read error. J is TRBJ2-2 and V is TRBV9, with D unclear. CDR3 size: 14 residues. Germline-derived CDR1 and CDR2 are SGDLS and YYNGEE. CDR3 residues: CASSVQVNSGELFF. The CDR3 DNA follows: TGTGCCAGCAGCGTACAGGTTAACAGCGGGGAGCTGTTTTTT.

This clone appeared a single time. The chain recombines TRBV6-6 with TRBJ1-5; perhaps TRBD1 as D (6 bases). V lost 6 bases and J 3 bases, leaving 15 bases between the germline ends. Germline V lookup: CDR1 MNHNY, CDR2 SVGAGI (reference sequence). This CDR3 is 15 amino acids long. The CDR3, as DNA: TGTGCCAGCAGCCAAGGGAGGGGGATCAATCAGCCCCAGCATTTT. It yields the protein CASSQGRGINQPQHF.

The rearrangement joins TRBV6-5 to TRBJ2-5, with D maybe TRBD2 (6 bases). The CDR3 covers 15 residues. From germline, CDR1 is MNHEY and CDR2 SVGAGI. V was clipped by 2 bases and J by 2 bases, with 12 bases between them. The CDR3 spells CASSYRGGGQETQYF. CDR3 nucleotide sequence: TGTGCCAGCAGTTACAGGGGCGGAGGGCAAGAGACCCAGTACTTC.

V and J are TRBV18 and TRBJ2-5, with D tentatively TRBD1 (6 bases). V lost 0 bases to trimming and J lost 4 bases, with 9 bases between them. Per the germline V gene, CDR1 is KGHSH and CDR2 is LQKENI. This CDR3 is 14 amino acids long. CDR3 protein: CASSPPGRGETQYF. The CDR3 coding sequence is TGTGCCAGCTCACCACCCGGCAGGGGAGAGACCCAGTACTTC. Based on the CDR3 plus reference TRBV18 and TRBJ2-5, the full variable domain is NAGVMQNPRHLVRRRGQEARLRCSPMKGHSHVYWYRQLPEEGLKFMVYLQKENIIDESGMPKERFSAEFPKEGPSILRIQQVVRGDSAAYFCASSPPGRGETQYFGPGTRLLVL.

CDR3 in amino acids: CASSRTGELFF. The CDR3 nucleotides are TGTGCCAGCAGCCGAACCGGGGAGCTGTTTTTT. The chain uses TRBV5-5 and TRBJ2-2; D is undetermined. The V end was cut by 4 bases, the J end by 5 bases, with 3 bases between. The CDR3 consists of 11 residues. CDR1 is SGHKS and CDR2 is YYEKEE in the germline V gene (reference sequence). Combining the CDR3 with reference TRBV5-5 and TRBJ2-2 gives the whole variable domain DAGVTQSPTHLIKTRGQQVTLRCSPISGHKSVSWYQQVLGQGPQFIFQYYEKEERGRGNFPDRFSARQFPNYSSELNVNALLLGDSALYLCASSRTGELFFGEGSRLTVL.

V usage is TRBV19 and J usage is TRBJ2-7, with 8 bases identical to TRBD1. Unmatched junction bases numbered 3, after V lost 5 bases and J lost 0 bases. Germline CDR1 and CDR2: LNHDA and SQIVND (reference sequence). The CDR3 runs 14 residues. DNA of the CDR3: TGTGCCAGTAGTGCCGGGACAGGCTCCTACGAGCAGTACGTC. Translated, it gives CASSAGTGSYEQYV.

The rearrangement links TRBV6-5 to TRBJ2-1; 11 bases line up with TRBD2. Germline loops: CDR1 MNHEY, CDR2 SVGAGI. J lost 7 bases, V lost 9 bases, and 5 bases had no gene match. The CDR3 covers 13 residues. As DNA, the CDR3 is TGTGCCAGTCTAGCGGGGGGCTGGAATGAGCAGTTCTTC. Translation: CASLAGGWNEQFF.

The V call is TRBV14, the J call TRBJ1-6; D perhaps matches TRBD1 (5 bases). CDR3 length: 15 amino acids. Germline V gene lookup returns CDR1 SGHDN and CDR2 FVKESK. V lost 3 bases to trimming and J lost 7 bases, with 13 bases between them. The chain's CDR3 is CASSHRGRLNSPLHF. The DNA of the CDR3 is TGTGCCAGCAGCCATAGGGGACGCCTAAATTCACCCCTCCACTTT.

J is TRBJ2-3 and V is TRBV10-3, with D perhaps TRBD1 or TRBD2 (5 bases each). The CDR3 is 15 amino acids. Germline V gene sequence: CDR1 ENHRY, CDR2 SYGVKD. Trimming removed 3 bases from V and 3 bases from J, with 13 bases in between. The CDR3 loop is CAISEGGGRTDTQYF. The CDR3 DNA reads TGTGCCATCAGTGAAGGTGGGGGTCGGACAGATACGCAGTATTTT.

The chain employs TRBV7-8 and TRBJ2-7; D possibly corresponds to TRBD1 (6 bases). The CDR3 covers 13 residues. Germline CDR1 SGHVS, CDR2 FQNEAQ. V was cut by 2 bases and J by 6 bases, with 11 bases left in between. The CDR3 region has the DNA TGTGCCAGCAGCTTAACTAAAGGGGGCGAGCAGTACGTC. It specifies CASSLTKGGEQYV.

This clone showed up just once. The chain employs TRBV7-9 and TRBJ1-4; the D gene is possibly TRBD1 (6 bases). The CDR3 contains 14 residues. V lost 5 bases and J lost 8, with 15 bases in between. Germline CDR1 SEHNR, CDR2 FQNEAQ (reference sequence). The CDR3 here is CASSPGASEEKLFF. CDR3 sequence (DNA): TGTGCCAGCAGCCCAGGGGCTTCGGAGGAAAAACTGTTTTTT.

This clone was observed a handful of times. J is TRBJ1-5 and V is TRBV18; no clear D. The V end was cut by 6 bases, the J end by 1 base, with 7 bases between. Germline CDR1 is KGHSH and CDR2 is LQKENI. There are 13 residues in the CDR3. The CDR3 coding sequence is TGTGCCAGCTCCCGAGACAGCAATCAGCCCCAGCATTTT. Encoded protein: CASSRDSNQPQHF.

CDR3 sequence: CASSSPPTVAFF. The CDR3 region has the DNA TGTGCCAGCAGTTCTCCCCCCACAGTAGCTTTCTTT. The J gene is TRBJ1-1, the V gene TRBV28; D remains ambiguous. V was clipped by 4 bases and J by 10 bases, with 13 bases between them. From germline, CDR1 is MDHEN and CDR2 SYDVKM. The length of the CDR3 is 12 residues.

The CDR3 loop reads CSALLGTANYGYTF. In DNA, the CDR3 is TGCAGCGCCCTCTTGGGGACAGCTAACTATGGCTACACCTTC. This chain joins TRBV29-1 and TRBJ1-2; 7 bases line up with TRBD1. CDR1 SQVTM and CDR2 ANQGSEA come from the germline V gene. J lost 0 bases, V lost 7 bases, and 8 bases had no gene match. The CDR3 is 14 amino acids.

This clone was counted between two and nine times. CDR3 nucleotides: TGCAGTGCTCACAGGGTTCACGGCACCTTC. Its protein is CSAHRVHGTF. The chain links TRBV20-1 to TRBJ1-2, with D possibly matching TRBD1 (6 bases). The CDR3 length is 10 residues. The ends were cut back, 5 bases at V and 13 bases at J, with 14 bases in the middle. From germline, CDR1 is DFQATT and CDR2 SNEGSKA (reference sequence).

The CDR3 protein is CASSPRTGLEKLFF. The DNA of the CDR3 is TGTGCCAGCAGCCCTCGGACGGGCCTCGAAAAACTGTTTTTT. The chain uses TRBV3-1 (or the pseudogene TRBV3-2) and TRBJ1-4; unclear D gene. V lost 4 bases to trimming and J lost 8 bases, with 14 bases between them. Germline V gene lookup returns CDR1 LGHDT and CDR2 YNNKEL (reference sequence). The CDR3 runs 14 residues.

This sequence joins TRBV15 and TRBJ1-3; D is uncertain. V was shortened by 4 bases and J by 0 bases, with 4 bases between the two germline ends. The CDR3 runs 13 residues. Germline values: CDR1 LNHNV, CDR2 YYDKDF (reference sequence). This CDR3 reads CATSTGSGNTIYF. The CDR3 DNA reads TGTGCCACCAGCACCGGCTCTGGAAACACCATATATTTT.

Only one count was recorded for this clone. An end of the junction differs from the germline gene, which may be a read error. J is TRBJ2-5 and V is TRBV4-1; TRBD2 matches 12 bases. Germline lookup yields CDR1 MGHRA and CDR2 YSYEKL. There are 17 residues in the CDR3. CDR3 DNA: TGCGCCAGCAGCCAAGATGCCTTACTAGCGGGGGGTCCTAAAATTGACTTC. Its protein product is CASSQDALLAGGPKIDF.

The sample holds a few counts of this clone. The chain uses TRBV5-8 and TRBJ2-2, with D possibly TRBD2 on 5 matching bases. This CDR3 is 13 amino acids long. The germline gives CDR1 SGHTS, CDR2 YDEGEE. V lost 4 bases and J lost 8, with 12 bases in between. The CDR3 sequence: CASSLGEGGELFF. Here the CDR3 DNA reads TGTGCCAGCAGCCTCGGAGAGGGAGGGGAGCTGTTTTTT.

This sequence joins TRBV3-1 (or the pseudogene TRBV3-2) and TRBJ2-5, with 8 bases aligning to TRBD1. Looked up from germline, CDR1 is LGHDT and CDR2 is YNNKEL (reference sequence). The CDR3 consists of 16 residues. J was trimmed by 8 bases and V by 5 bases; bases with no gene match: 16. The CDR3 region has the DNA TGTGCCAGCAGCACCTCGGGACAGGCGATTTTGGGCACCCAGTACTTC. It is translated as CASSTSGQAILGTQYF.

The CDR3 is CSVEAIAKNIQYF. CDR3 nucleotide sequence: TGCAGCGTTGAAGCCATAGCCAAAAACATTCAGTACTTC. The gene calls are TRBV29-1 and TRBJ2-4; D remains unclear. Germline assignment: CDR1 SQVTM and CDR2 ANQGSEA. CDR3 length: 13 residues. V lost 1 base to trimming and J lost 0 bases, with 4 bases between them.